The 2 T cell receptor beta chains listed next were all sequenced from one sample in a study of shared clonotypes between healthy human individuals. The naive CD8 population came from CD45RO-negative cells selected for CCR7, without terminally differentiated effector memory CD45RA+ cells. Sequencing used immunoSEQ multiplex PCR; TCRdb keeps in-frame clones, though not all of them. The sample lists about 820,000 clones; about 91% were seen once. Sequencing used naive CD8+ T cells sorted from blood. The receptors originated from a man aged 25-40 years in good health.

Here the CDR3 reads CSVEDPSDGSDNEQFF. The CDR3 DNA reads as TGCAGCGTTGAAGATCCCTCGGACGGGTCGGACAATGAGCAGTTCTTC. V usage is TRBV29-1 and J usage is TRBJ2-1, with D uncertain. CDR1 and CDR2 from the germline V gene are SQVTM and ANQGSEA. The CDR3 is made up of 16 amino acids. V gave up 0 bases and J gave up 5 bases, with 17 bases separating them.

The chain couples TRBV6-5 to TRBJ1-1; no clear D. The CDR3 has 15 amino acids. V shed 0 bases and J shed 0 bases, with 8 bases lying between them. CDR1 is MNHEY, CDR2 SVGAGI, per germline. CDR3 region: CASSYSNGMNTEAFF. CDR3 nucleotides: TGTGCCAGCAGTTACTCGAACGGCATGAACACTGAAGCTTTCTTT.